This T cell receptor beta chain was retrieved from a study of early T cells in non-severe SARS-CoV-2 infection. At the level of the study: Unsorted whole-blood RNA was sequenced in bulk, leaving chains unpaired.

The CDR3 covers 14 residues. Germline V gene sequence: CDR1 DFQATT, CDR2 SNEGSKA (reference sequence). V was pared by 6 bases and J by 4 bases, with 8 bases of the junction left unmatched. The library protocol tagged individual cDNA molecules with unique molecular identifiers. One entry per CDR3 protein results from TCRdb running MiXCR on the 5' RACE reads. In the table there are roughly 70,000 distinct CDR3 sequences, around 19% of which are singletons. Sample: whole blood, taken at baseline. This sequence originates from an adult who was a healthcare worker with PCR-confirmed SARS-CoV-2 infection or an uninfected control (not recorded which). The chain has TRBV20-1 and TRBJ2-5; 10 positions match TRBD1. CDR3 in DNA: TGCAGTGCGGCCGGGACAGGGGCCGGAGAGACCCAGTACTTC. It codes for CSAAGTGAGETQYF.